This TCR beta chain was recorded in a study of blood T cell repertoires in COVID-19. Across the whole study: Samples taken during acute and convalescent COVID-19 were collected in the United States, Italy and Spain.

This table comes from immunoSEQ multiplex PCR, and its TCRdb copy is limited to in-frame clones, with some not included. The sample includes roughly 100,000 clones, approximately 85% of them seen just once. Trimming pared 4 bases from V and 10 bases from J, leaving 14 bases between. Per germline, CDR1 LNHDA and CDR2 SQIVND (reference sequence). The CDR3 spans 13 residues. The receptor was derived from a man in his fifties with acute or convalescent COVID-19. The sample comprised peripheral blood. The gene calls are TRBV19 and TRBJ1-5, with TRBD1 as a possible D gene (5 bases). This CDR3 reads CASSTGNEGPQHF. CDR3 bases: TGTGCCAGTAGTACAGGGAATGAAGGACCCCAGCATTTT.